This T cell receptor (beta chain) stems from a study of blood T cell repertoires in COVID-19. This CDR3 spans 12 amino acids. Germline loops: CDR1 SQVTM, CDR2 ANQGSEA. Germline trimming cut 6 bases from V and 3 bases from J; bases unmatched to any gene: 1. In the original processing: Cell counts per sample came from amplifying reference gene primers. Produced via immunoSEQ multiplex PCR; TCRdb's table is partial and in-frame only. V, J and clone size reflect that table, while D and trimming were determined from the DNA. The sample lists around 310,000 clones; under 90% were seen once. The sequenced material came from PBMCs or T cells enriched from blood (not recorded which). This clonotype was obtained from a woman in her 30s who had recovered from COVID-19. The rearrangement links TRBV29-1 to TRBJ2-7; 11 nucleotides match TRBD1. CDR3 loop: CSVGQGVYEQYF. The CDR3, as DNA: TGCAGCGTGGGACAGGGGGTCTACGAGCAGTACTTC.